There are a few counts of the clone carrying this T cell receptor (beta chain). Preparation of the TCRbeta library was carried out with unique molecular identifiers. TCRdb analysed the PCR reads with MiXCR anew, one entry per CDR3 protein. The sample shows a few hundred thousand distinct CDR3 sequences, 10% of them seen only once. Looked up from germline, CDR1 is SGHKS and CDR2 is YYEKEE (reference sequence). V was pared by 1 base and J by 2 bases, with 12 bases between. The CDR3 is made up of 15 amino acids. This sample was included in a study of T-cell reconstitution after alpha-beta-depleted transplantation in children.

Material: PBMCs from the stem cell graft donor, obtained from the stem cell graft. The chain employs TRBV5-5 and TRBJ2-5; D call uncertain. This receptor was taken from a human donor who donated a stem cell graft to a child with acute lymphoblastic leukemia. The CDR3, as DNA: TGTGCCAGCAGCTTGAACCACGGCCTACAAGAGACCCAGTACTTC. Translation gives CASSLNHGLQETQYF.